The 26 T cell receptor beta chains presented below share a single source sample, sequenced in a study of regulatory T cells in long-lasting Graves disease. Indicated time point: newly diagnosed GD, antithyroid drugs for less than 3 months. Making the TCR library involved RNA that had been extracted from PBMCs. Arm-PCR with iRepertoire HTBI primers amplified the CDR3 regions for these TCR beta libraries. TCRdb re-analysed the multiplex PCR reads in MiXCR, keeping a single row per CDR3 protein. In the table there are 600,000 to 650,000 distinct CDR3 sequences, 15% to 20% of which are singletons. In addition, the sample was reused for a study of T cells in Graves' hyperthyroidism and ophthalmopathy.

The sample was peripheral blood mononuclear cells (PBMCs), taken at new diagnosis, from a patient treated with antithyroid drugs. These receptors all come from a woman aged 25 to 39 with Graves disease.

Ten or more counts support this clonotype. This chain links TRBV6-2 or TRBV6-3 with TRBJ2-1; tentatively, D is TRBD1 (7 bases). The CDR3 extends over 17 amino acids. V was trimmed by 5 bases and J by 5 bases, leaving 22 bases between them. Germline lookup yields CDR1 MNHEY and CDR2 SVGEGT. The CDR3, as DNA: TGTGCCAGCAGTGGCAGCCAGGCCAGGGGGGCTAACAATGAGCAGTTCTTC. Translating gives CASSGSQARGANNEQFF.

V gene TRBV2 combines with J gene TRBJ1-6; D is ambiguous. V shed 6 bases and J shed 4 bases, with 10 bases lying between them. Germline V lookup: CDR1 SNHLY, CDR2 FYNNEI. The CDR3 extends over 14 amino acids. The CDR3 DNA reads TGTGCCAGCAGACTGGACGGGTATAATTCACCCCTCCACTTT. Its translation: CASRLDGYNSPLHF.

This clonotype has at least ten counts. The CDR3 DNA follows: TGCGCCAGCAGCTTGGAAACTCCTAACTATGGCTACACCTTC. It is translated as CASSLETPNYGYTF. The rearrangement links TRBV5-1 to TRBJ1-2; unclear D gene. Deletions cut 0 bases from V and 0 bases from J, with 6 bases between. From germline, CDR1 is SGHRS and CDR2 YFSETQ. The CDR3 contains 14 residues. Filled out from reference TRBV5-1 and TRBJ1-2, the complete variable domain reads KAGVTQTPRYLIKTRGQQVTLSCSPISGHRSVSWYQQTPGQGLQFLFEYFSETQRNKGNFPGRFSGRQFSNSRSEMNVSTLELGDSALYLCASSLETPNYGYTFGSGTRLTVV.

This clonotype was recorded at least ten times. The chain carries TRBV28 and TRBJ1-1, with D perhaps matching TRBD1 (5 bases). Trimming cost V 7 bases and J 3 bases, with 12 bases left between them. From germline, CDR1 is MDHEN and CDR2 SYDVKM. The CDR3 loop spans 13 amino acids. Written as DNA, the CDR3 is TGTGCCAGCATCTCGGGGGGGGACACTGAAGCTTTCTTT. Translating it yields CASISGGDTEAFF.

This clonotype has a handful of counts. The V gene is TRBV18, the J gene TRBJ2-5, with D perhaps matching TRBD1 (6 bases). V dropped 5 bases and J dropped 3 bases, with 10 bases sitting between them. Germline CDR1 and CDR2: KGHSH and LQKENI. The CDR3 has 13 amino acids. CDR3 amino acids: CASSTQGKETQYF. CDR3 in DNA: TGTGCCAGCTCAACACAGGGTAAAGAGACCCAGTACTTC. The full variable domain, with the rest looked up from reference TRBV18 and TRBJ2-5, is NAGVMQNPRHLVRRRGQEARLRCSPMKGHSHVYWYRQLPEEGLKFMVYLQKENIIDESGMPKERFSAEFPKEGPSILRIQQVVRGDSAAYFCASSTQGKETQYFGPGTRLLVL.

This clonotype was found a few times. The chain employs TRBV5-1 and TRBJ2-1, with D perhaps TRBD1 or TRBD2 (7 bases each). This CDR3 comprises 15 residues. The V gene's germline CDR1 is SGHRS and CDR2 YFSETQ. The V gene lost 4 bases and the J gene lost 7 bases, with 18 bases spanning the gap. In DNA form, the CDR3 reads TGCGCCAGCAGCCCCAGGGGGGAGGGCCGGAATGAGCAGTTCTTC. It translates to CASSPRGEGRNEQFF.

This clonotype has at least ten counts. One end of the junction varies from germline; a read error may be responsible. This chain links TRBV2 with TRBJ2-7; 9 nucleotides agree with TRBD1. This CDR3 has 13 amino acids. Germline CDR1 SNHLY, CDR2 FYNNEI. This chain's CDR3 is CASRSTAGTGIVF. DNA of the CDR3: TGTGCCAGCAGAAGCACAGCCGGGACAGGGATTGTCTTC.

Ten or more counts support this clonotype. The chain has TRBV20-1 and TRBJ2-7; the match to TRBD2 covers 10 bases. V gave up 5 bases and J gave up 2 bases; unmatched junction bases: 9. Per germline, CDR1 DFQATT and CDR2 SNEGSKA (reference sequence). The CDR3 consists of 15 residues. The CDR3, as DNA: TGCAGTGCTGGTTCTAGCGGGAGTCCTACCTACGAGCAGTACTTC. This codes for CSAGSSGSPTYEQYF.

In this sample, this clonotype turned up a few times. The chain combines TRBV7-9 with TRBJ1-3; D remains ambiguous. CDR1 SEHNR and CDR2 FQNEAQ come from the germline V gene (reference sequence). V was trimmed by 1 base and J by 0 bases, leaving 10 bases between them. CDR3 size: 16 residues. The CDR3 DNA is TGTGCCAGCAGCTTAGTCCGAACGGCCTCTGGAAACACCATATATTTT. As protein: CASSLVRTASGNTIYF. Filled out from reference TRBV7-9 and TRBJ1-3, the complete variable domain reads DTGVSQNPRHKITKRGQNVTFRCDPISEHNRLYWYRQTLGQGPEFLTYFQNEAQLEKSRLLSDRFSAERPKGSFSTLEIQRTEQGDSAMYLCASSLVRTASGNTIYFGEGSWLTVV.

In its sample, this clonotype was seen a few times. The chain combines TRBV20-1 with TRBJ1-1; no clear D. This CDR3 has 14 amino acids. Germline CDR1 and CDR2: DFQATT and SNEGSKA (reference sequence). V lost 4 bases to trimming and J lost 1 base, with 13 bases between them. The CDR3 sequence: CSAKKQLGNTEAFF. For the CDR3, the DNA is TGCAGTGCTAAAAAACAGCTAGGGAACACTGAAGCTTTCTTT.

This clonotype was counted many times. The V call is TRBV7-9, the J call TRBJ2-5; D is possibly TRBD1 (5 bases). The CDR3 sequence is 15 residues long. With 5 bases removed from V and 4 bases from J, the gap between germline ends came to 17 bases. Germline values: CDR1 SEHNR, CDR2 FQNEAQ (reference sequence). CDR3 sequence (DNA): TGTGCCAGCAGCCCGGTCCTTCCAGGGCTAGAGACCCAGTACTTC. Translation: CASSPVLPGLETQYF.

DNA of the CDR3: TGTGCCAGCAGCTCAGGAGGGGTTTCCTACGAGCAGTACTTC. Translation gives CASSSGGVSYEQYF. V usage is TRBV7-9 and J usage is TRBJ2-7; perhaps TRBD2 as D (6 bases). The V and J ends lost 4 bases and 1 base respectively, with 11 bases between them. This CDR3 region has 14 residues. The V gene's germline CDR1 is SEHNR and CDR2 FQNEAQ (reference sequence). The variable domain in full, with the rest retrieved from reference TRBV7-9 and TRBJ2-7, is DTGVSQNPRHKITKRGQNVTFRCDPISEHNRLYWYRQTLGQGPEFLTYFQNEAQLEKSRLLSDRFSAERPKGSFSTLEIQRTEQGDSAMYLCASSSGGVSYEQYFGPGTRLTVT.

On this clonotype: A much larger clone differs by one base, so this may be a read error. The conserved phenylalanine or tryptophan normally closing the CDR3 is absent here, so this likely arose from a read error. The chain carries TRBV28 and TRBJ1-1, with D unresolved. Trimming left V 5 bases short and J 1 base short, with 14 bases between. Germline-derived CDR1 and CDR2 are MDHEN and SYDVKM. The CDR3 has 15 amino acids. The CDR3 bases are TGTGCCAGCAGTCCCCTAGGACTTAAGAACACTGAAGCTTTCCTT. Translation: CASSPLGLKNTEAFL.

The chain recombines TRBV18 with TRBJ1-4, with D hard to call. CDR3 size: 14 residues. Per the germline V gene, CDR1 is KGHSH and CDR2 is LQKENI. Trimming shortened V by 3 bases and J by 8 bases, and 13 bases separated the two germline ends. This CDR3 is CASSPAPHGEKLFF. The CDR3 DNA reads as TGTGCCAGCTCACCTGCACCCCATGGGGAAAAACTGTTTTTT.

This clonotype was seen many times. This chain links TRBV7-9 with TRBJ1-1, with D unclear. Trimming shortened V by 2 bases and J by 1 base, and 5 bases separated the two germline ends. The germline CDR1 and CDR2 sequences are SEHNR and FQNEAQ (reference sequence). The CDR3 is 13 residues long. CDR3 nucleotides: TGTGCCAGCAGCTTAACATGGAACACTGAAGCTTTCTTT. This sequence encodes CASSLTWNTEAFF.

This clonotype was counted ten times or more. This sequence joins TRBV6-1 and TRBJ2-7; perhaps TRBD2 as D (5 bases). The CDR3 is 15 residues long. Germline CDR1 is MNHNS and CDR2 is SASEGT. Between the trimmed V and J ends, which lost 4 bases and 3 bases, there was a span of 16 bases. The CDR3 sequence is CASSAGSATLYEQYF. DNA of the CDR3: TGTGCCAGCAGTGCTGGTAGCGCGACGCTCTACGAGCAGTACTTC.

This clonotype was detected many times. The V and J genes are TRBV20-1 and TRBJ2-7; TRBD2 agrees at 8 bases. Germline CDR1 and CDR2: DFQATT and SNEGSKA (reference sequence). J gave up 6 bases and V 3 bases, and 13 bases lay outside the gene matches. The CDR3 consists of 15 residues. This CDR3 is CSASPLTGGPSEQYF. The CDR3 DNA is TGCAGTGCTAGCCCCTTAACGGGAGGGCCTTCCGAGCAGTACTTC.

The rearrangement joins TRBV18 to TRBJ2-7, with D hard to call. There are 16 residues in the CDR3. Germline assignment: CDR1 KGHSH and CDR2 LQKENI. Trimming removed 1 base from V and 3 bases from J, with 16 bases in between. The CDR3 nucleotides are TGTGCCAGCTCACCACGCGGCTCCCCAAATGGCTACGAGCAGTACTTC. Translating gives CASSPRGSPNGYEQYF.

The V gene is TRBV29-1, the J gene TRBJ1-2, with D tentatively TRBD1 (5 bases). CDR1 and CDR2 from the germline V gene are SQVTM and ANQGSEA. Trimming took 5 bases from V and 1 from J, leaving 11 bases between them. CDR3 size: 13 residues. CDR3 DNA: TGCAGCGTTTATGATGGGGGTAACTATGGCTACACCTTC. Its protein is CSVYDGGNYGYTF.

The gene calls are TRBV18 and TRBJ1-3; a possible D gene is TRBD1 (6 bases). V was clipped by 6 bases and J by 0 bases, with 12 bases between them. The CDR3 sequence is 15 residues long. The germline V gene encodes CDR1 KGHSH and CDR2 LQKENI. The CDR3 spells CASSPRTDSGNTIYF. Here the CDR3 DNA reads TGTGCCAGCTCCCCTAGGACAGACTCTGGAAACACCATATATTTT.

The V call is TRBV24-1, the J call TRBJ1-5; 9 nucleotides match TRBD1. There are 15 residues in the CDR3. CDR1 is KGHDR and CDR2 is SFDVKD in the germline V gene. Germline trimming cut 7 bases from V and 1 base from J; bases unmatched to any gene: 4. The CDR3, as DNA: TGTGCCACCAGAAATGGACAGGGGAGCAATCAGCCCCAGCATTTT. This sequence encodes CATRNGQGSNQPQHF.

This clonotype appeared many times. The rearrangement uses TRBV7-9 and TRBJ1-2, with D tentatively TRBD1 (6 bases). Germline lookup yields CDR1 SEHNR and CDR2 FQNEAQ (reference sequence). V was trimmed by 5 bases and J by 0 bases, leaving 16 bases between them. This CDR3 is built from 16 residues. The CDR3 loop is CASSPRGLPANYGYTF. DNA of the CDR3: TGTGCCAGCAGCCCAAGGGGGTTGCCCGCTAACTATGGCTACACCTTC.

This clonotype turned up a few times. The chain couples TRBV27 to TRBJ1-5, with a possible D match to TRBD1 (5 bases). The CDR3 has 16 residues. V was trimmed by 3 bases and J by 5 bases, leaving 17 bases between them. Germline assignment: CDR1 MNHEY and CDR2 SMNVEV (reference sequence). The DNA for the CDR3 is TGTGCCAGCAGTTTGCAGGGAATCGCGGGAGATCAGCCCCAGCATTTT. Amino acid sequence: CASSLQGIAGDQPQHF.

This clonotype showed up many times. The rearrangement uses TRBV30 and TRBJ1-2, with unresolved D. V gave up 4 bases and J gave up 10 bases, with 13 bases separating them. The CDR3 length is 11 residues. Germline CDR1 reads GTSNPN; CDR2 reads SVGIG (reference sequence). The CDR3 region has the DNA TGTGCCTGGATCGAGACCCGTGCCTACACCTTC. Translation: CAWIETRAYTF.

In this sample, this clonotype turned up many times. The chain uses TRBV3-1 and TRBJ2-7; D is unresolved. The CDR3 is 12 residues long. CDR1 is LGHDT, CDR2 YNNKEL, per germline (reference sequence). V was clipped by 3 bases and J by 6 bases, with 9 bases between them. The CDR3 region is CASSQSVGEQYF. The DNA for the CDR3 is TGTGCCAGCAGCCAGTCGGTGGGCGAGCAGTACTTC.

A word on this clonotype: This may come from a read error, since a much larger clone is one base off. This chain links TRBV6-1 with TRBJ2-3; D is perhaps TRBD1 or TRBD2 (7 bases each). This CDR3 has 16 residues. From germline, CDR1 is MNHNS and CDR2 SASEGT. The CDR3 protein is CASSPLQGGGTDAQYF. The CDR3 bases are TGTGCCAGCAGTCCTCTCCAGGGGGGGGGCACAGATGCGCAGTATTTT.